This TCR beta chain comes out of a study of cytomegalovirus exposure and HLA in healthy donors. Of note for this clone: The antigen is undetermined.

The PCR ran on 60 Vbeta and 13 Jbeta primers. Sequencing used immunoSEQ multiplex PCR; TCRdb keeps in-frame clones, though not all of them. Of about 200,000 clones listed, less than 80% were seen once; the top ten hold approximately 4%. Study observations and caveats: Association of a missense DCLRE1C variant with TCR beta V- and J-gene trimming was reported in a later analysis. Information on immune exposure was restricted to one variable (CMV serostatus). Common viral pathogens were later found to be apparently linked to several of the most significant clusters.

CDR3 size: 15 residues. CDR1 and CDR2 from the germline V gene are SGHTA and FQGNSA. Trimming took 3 bases from V and 3 from J, leaving 12 bases between them. The sequencing input was PBMCs. The genes are TRBV7-2 and TRBJ1-3; tentative D call: TRBD1 (6 bases). This receptor was identified in a young woman in good health and CMV-seropositive. CDR3 sequence (DNA): TGTGCCAGCAGCTTTGGTACAGGGATTGGAAACACCATATATTTT. This sequence encodes CASSFGTGIGNTIYF.